The 10 T cell receptor beta chains presented below share a single source sample, sequenced in a study of T cell responses to AZD1222 COVID-19 vaccine. Clones were sequenced by immunoSEQ multiplex PCR, and TCRdb holds only the in-frame ones, with some missing. The sample lists roughly 100,000 clones; approximately 86% were seen once. The sequences come from peripheral blood, collected on day 0 of AZD1222 vaccination. The source is an adult in good health.

The chain recombines TRBV2 with TRBJ2-1; D is undetermined. Looked up from germline, CDR1 is SNHLY and CDR2 is FYNNEI. This CDR3 has 14 residues. Trimming removed 6 bases at V and 0 bases at J, with 9 bases between. The CDR3 protein is CASSPPPSYNEQFF. The CDR3 coding sequence is TGTGCCAGCAGCCCCCCTCCCTCCTACAATGAGCAGTTCTTC.

There are a few counts of this clone. The chain recombines TRBV5-1 with TRBJ2-3, with 12 bases that match TRBD1. CDR3 size: 17 residues. The V segment lost 3 bases and the J segment 4 bases; nucleotides outside the gene matches: 9. CDR1 is SGHRS and CDR2 is YFSETQ in the germline V gene. This chain's CDR3 is CASSSAGTGGGSDTQYF. DNA of the CDR3: TGCGCCAGCAGCTCCGCCGGGACAGGGGGCGGGTCAGATACGCAGTATTTT. Looking up the rest from reference TRBV5-1 and TRBJ2-3 gives the full variable domain: KAGVTQTPRYLIKTRGQQVTLSCSPISGHRSVSWYQQTPGQGLQFLFEYFSETQRNKGNFPGRFSGRQFSNSRSEMNVSTLELGDSALYLCASSSAGTGGGSDTQYFGPGTRLTVL.

This clone was seen once. The rearrangement uses TRBV7-9 and TRBJ1-6, with a possible D match to TRBD1 (5 bases). The V gene's germline CDR1 is SEHNR and CDR2 FQNEAQ (reference sequence). The CDR3 contains 15 residues. The V end was cut by 1 base, the J end by 9 bases, with 13 bases between. DNA of the CDR3: TGTGCCAGCAGCTTAGGCAGGGTAGGCCCTTCACCCCTCCACTTT. Protein product: CASSLGRVGPSPLHF.

Concerning this clone: This specimen includes other DNA sequences encoding the same CDR3. The genes are TRBV9 and TRBJ2-7; 10 bases fit TRBD2. CDR1 and CDR2 from the germline V gene are SGDLS and YYNGEE. The CDR3 has 14 residues. The ends lost 3 bases at V and 0 bases at J; junction bases unmatched: 0. In nucleotides, the CDR3 is TGTGCCAGCAGCGGGACTAGCGGCTCCTACGAGCAGTACTTC. This sequence encodes CASSGTSGSYEQYF.

This clone is a singleton in its sample. The chain links TRBV5-4 to TRBJ2-7; TRBD2 matches 14 bases. The CDR3 runs to 15 residues. V shed 4 bases and J 4 bases; nucleotides not matched to a gene: 4. Germline lookup yields CDR1 SGHNT and CDR2 YYREEE (reference sequence). The CDR3 loop reads CASSRTSGRSYEQYF. In DNA form, the CDR3 reads TGTGCCAGCAGCCGGACTAGCGGGAGGAGTTACGAGCAGTACTTC.

The chain couples TRBV5-6 to TRBJ2-1; 11 bases are a match to TRBD1. The ends lost 4 bases at V and 7 bases at J; junction bases unmatched: 10. Looked up from germline, CDR1 is SGHDT and CDR2 is YYEEEE. The CDR3 consists of 16 residues. The CDR3 here is CASSPGQGAMWNEQFF. CDR3 sequence (DNA): TGTGCCAGCAGCCCCGGACAGGGGGCGATGTGGAATGAGCAGTTCTTC.

CDR3 sequence: CASSISSPGTEAFF. For the CDR3, the DNA is TGTGCCAGTAGTATCAGCAGTCCGGGTACTGAAGCTTTCTTT. The chain joins TRBV19 to TRBJ1-1; D is unclear. V gave up 3 bases and J gave up 5 bases, with 13 bases separating them. The CDR3 runs 14 residues. Germline loops: CDR1 LNHDA, CDR2 SQIVND (reference sequence).

The J gene is TRBJ1-2, the V gene TRBV28, with TRBD1 matching 7 bases. The ends lost 6 bases at V and 2 bases at J; junction bases unmatched: 9. The germline gives CDR1 MDHEN, CDR2 SYDVKM. This CDR3 has 15 amino acids. CDR3: CASRYTGEANYGYTF. CDR3 DNA: TGTGCCAGCAGATATACAGGGGAAGCCAACTATGGCTACACCTTC.

The genes are TRBV18 and TRBJ1-1; a possible D gene is TRBD1 (5 bases). Looked up from germline, CDR1 is KGHSH and CDR2 is LQKENI. This CDR3 contains 16 residues. With 0 bases removed from V and 3 bases from J, the gap between germline ends came to 14 bases. CDR3 amino acids: CASSPPGGGGYTEAFF. CDR3 nucleotide sequence: TGTGCCAGCTCACCACCTGGCGGGGGTGGTTACACTGAAGCTTTCTTT.

This chain links TRBV5-1 with TRBJ1-2, with D hard to call. Per germline, CDR1 SGHRS and CDR2 YFSETQ. The CDR3 extends over 16 amino acids. V shed 0 bases and J shed 0 bases, with 12 bases lying between them. The CDR3 sequence is CASSLGGGKTNYGYTF. DNA for the CDR3: TGCGCCAGCAGCTTGGGGGGTGGCAAGACTAACTATGGCTACACCTTC. Full variable domain (rest looked up from reference TRBV5-1 and TRBJ1-2): KAGVTQTPRYLIKTRGQQVTLSCSPISGHRSVSWYQQTPGQGLQFLFEYFSETQRNKGNFPGRFSGRQFSNSRSEMNVSTLELGDSALYLCASSLGGGKTNYGYTFGSGTRLTVV.